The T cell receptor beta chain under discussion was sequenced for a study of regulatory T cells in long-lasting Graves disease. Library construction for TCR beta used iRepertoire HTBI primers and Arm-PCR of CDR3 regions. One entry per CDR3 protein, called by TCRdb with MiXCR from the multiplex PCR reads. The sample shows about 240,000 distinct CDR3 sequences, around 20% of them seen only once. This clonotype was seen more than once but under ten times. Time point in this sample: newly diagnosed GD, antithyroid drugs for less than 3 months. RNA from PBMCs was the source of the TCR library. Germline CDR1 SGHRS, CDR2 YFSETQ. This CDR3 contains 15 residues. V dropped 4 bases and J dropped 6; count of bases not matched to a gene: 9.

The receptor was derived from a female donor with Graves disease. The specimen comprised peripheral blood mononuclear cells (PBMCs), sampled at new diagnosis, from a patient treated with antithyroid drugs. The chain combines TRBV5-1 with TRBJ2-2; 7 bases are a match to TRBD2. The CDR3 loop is CASSPPSRGAGELFF. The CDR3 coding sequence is TGCGCCAGCAGCCCCCCCAGCCGGGGGGCCGGGGAGCTGTTTTTT.